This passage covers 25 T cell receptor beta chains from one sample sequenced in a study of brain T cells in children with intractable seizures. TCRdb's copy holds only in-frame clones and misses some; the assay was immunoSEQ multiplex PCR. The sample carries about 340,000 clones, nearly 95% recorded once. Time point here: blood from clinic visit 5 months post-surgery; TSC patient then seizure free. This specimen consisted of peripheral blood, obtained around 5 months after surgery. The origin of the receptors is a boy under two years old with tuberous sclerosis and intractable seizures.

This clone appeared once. The CDR3 nucleotides are TGTGCCAGCAGCCAGGGAACTAGCGGGGGGTTCTACGAGCAGTACTTC. Encoded protein: CASSQGTSGGFYEQYF. The chain uses TRBV3-1 (or the pseudogene TRBV3-2) and TRBJ2-7; 12 bases line up with TRBD2. The CDR3 runs to 16 residues. Trimming removed 3 bases from V and 3 bases from J; junction bases left unmatched: 6. The V gene's germline CDR1 is LGHDT and CDR2 YNNKEL (reference sequence).

DNA for the CDR3: TGCAGTGCTAGGGACAGGGGTTCGGCTTTCTTT. Protein product: CSARDRGSAFF. This chain links TRBV20-1 with TRBJ1-1, with 9 bases identical to TRBD1. V shed 3 bases, J shed 11 bases, and the junction held 4 bases outside the gene matches. Germline V CDR1 and CDR2: DFQATT, SNEGSKA (reference sequence). The CDR3 has 11 amino acids.

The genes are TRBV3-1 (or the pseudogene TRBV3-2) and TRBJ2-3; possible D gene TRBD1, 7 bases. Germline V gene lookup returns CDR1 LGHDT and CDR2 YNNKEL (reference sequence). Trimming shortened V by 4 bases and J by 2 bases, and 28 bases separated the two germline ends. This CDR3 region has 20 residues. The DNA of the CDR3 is TGTGCCAGCAGCCCCGCCGGACAGGAACAGTTGACTAGGTTCACAGATACGCAGTATTTT. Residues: CASSPAGQEQLTRFTDTQYF.

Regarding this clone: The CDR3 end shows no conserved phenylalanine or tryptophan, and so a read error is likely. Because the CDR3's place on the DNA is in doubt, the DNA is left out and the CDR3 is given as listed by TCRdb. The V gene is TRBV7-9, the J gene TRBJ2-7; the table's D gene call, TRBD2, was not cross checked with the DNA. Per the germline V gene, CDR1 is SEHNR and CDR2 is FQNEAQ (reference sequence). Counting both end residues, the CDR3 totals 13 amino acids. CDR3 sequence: CASSLPGTSDTAL.

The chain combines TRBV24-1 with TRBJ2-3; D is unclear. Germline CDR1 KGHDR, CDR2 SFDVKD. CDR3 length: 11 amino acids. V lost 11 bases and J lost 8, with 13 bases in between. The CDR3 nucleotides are TGTGCCATTCTAGGGCCGCCTACGCAGTATTTT. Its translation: CAILGPPTQYF.

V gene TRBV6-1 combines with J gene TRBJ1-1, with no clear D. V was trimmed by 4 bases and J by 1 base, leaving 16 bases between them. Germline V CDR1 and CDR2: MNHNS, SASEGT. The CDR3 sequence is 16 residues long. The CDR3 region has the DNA TGTGCCAGCAGTGGAATTAATAGGGTAAAGAACACTGAAGCTTTCTTT. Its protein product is CASSGINRVKNTEAFF.

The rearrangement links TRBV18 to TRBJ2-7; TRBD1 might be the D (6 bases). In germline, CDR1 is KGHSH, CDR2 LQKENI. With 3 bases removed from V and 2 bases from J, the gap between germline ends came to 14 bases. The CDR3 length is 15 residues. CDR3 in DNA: TGTGCCAGCTCACCTTCGGGGACAACCACCTACGAGCAGTACTTC. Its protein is CASSPSGTTTYEQYF. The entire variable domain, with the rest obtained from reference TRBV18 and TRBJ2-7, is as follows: NAGVMQNPRHLVRRRGQEARLRCSPMKGHSHVYWYRQLPEEGLKFMVYLQKENIIDESGMPKERFSAEFPKEGPSILRIQQVVRGDSAAYFCASSPSGTTTYEQYFGPGTRLTVT.

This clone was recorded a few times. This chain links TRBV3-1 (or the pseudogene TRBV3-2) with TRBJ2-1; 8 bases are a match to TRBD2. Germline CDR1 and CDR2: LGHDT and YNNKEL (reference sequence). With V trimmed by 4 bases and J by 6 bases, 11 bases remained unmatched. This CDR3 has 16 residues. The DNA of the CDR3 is TGTGCCAGCAGCCCTTCAAGTAGCGGGATTGTCAATGAGCAGTTCTTC. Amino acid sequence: CASSPSSSGIVNEQFF.

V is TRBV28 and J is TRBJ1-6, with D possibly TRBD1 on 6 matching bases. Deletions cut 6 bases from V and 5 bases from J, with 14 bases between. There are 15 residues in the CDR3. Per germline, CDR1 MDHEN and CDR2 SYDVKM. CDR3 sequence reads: CASRLPGTNNSPLHF. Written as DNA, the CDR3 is TGTGCCAGCAGGCTCCCCGGGACAAATAATTCACCCCTCCACTTT.

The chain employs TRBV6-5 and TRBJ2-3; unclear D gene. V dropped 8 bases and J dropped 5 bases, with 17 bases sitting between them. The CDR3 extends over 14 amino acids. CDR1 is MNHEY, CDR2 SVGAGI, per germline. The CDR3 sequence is CASPGPGLGDTQYF. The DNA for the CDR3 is TGTGCCAGCCCCGGACCGGGCCTGGGAGATACGCAGTATTTT.

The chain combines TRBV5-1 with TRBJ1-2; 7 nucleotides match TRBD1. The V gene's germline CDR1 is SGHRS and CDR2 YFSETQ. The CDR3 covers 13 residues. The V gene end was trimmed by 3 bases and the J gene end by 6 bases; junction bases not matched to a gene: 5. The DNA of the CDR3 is TGCGCCAGCAGCTATGGGACAGTTGATGGCTACACCTTC. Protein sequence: CASSYGTVDGYTF.

CDR3 coding DNA: TGCGCCAGCAGCTTGGGAGACAGGGTCGATCAGCCCCAGCATTTT. This codes for CASSLGDRVDQPQHF. The chain has TRBV5-1 and TRBJ1-5; 7 bases agree with TRBD1. The CDR3 loop spans 15 amino acids. Trimming took 0 bases from V and 5 from J; bases not matched to a gene: 5. CDR1 and CDR2 from the germline V gene are SGHRS and YFSETQ.

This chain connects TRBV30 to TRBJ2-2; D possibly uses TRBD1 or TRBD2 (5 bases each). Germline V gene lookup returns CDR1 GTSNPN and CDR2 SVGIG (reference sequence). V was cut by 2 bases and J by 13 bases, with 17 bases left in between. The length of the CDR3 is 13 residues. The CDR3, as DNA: TGTGCCTGGAGTCCCTCATATTCGGGGACGCTGTTTTTT. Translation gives CAWSPSYSGTLFF.

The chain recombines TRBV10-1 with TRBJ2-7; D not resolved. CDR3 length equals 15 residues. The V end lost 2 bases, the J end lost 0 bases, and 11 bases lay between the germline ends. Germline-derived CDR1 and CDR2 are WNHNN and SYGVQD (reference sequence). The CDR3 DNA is TGCGCCAGCAGTGAGGTGGCCTCCAGCTCCTACGAGCAGTACTTC. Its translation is CASSEVASSSYEQYF.

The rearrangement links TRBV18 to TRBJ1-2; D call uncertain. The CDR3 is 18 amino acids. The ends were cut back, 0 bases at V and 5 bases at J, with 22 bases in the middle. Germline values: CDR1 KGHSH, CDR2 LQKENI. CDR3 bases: TGTGCCAGCTCACCACCGTCAGGCAGAACCAAGGTGGAGTATGGCTACACCTTC. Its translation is CASSPPSGRTKVEYGYTF.

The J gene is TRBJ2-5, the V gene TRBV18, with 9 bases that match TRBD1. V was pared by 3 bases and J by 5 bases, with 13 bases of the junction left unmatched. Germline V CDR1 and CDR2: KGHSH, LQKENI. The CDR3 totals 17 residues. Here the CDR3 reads CASSPFQNRGPRETQYF. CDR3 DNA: TGTGCCAGCTCACCGTTCCAAAACAGGGGGCCCCGTGAGACCCAGTACTTC.

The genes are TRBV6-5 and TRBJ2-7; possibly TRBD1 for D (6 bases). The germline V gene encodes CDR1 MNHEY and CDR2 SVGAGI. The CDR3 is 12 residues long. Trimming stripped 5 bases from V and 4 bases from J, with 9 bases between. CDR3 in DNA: TGTGCCAGCAGTAAGGGGGTTTACGAGCAGTACTTC. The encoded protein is CASSKGVYEQYF.

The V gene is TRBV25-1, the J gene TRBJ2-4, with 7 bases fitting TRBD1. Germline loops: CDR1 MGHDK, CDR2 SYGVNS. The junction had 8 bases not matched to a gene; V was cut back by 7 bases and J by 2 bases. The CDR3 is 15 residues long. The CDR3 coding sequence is TGTGCCAGCACCCCGACAGGGCAGACCAAAAACATTCAGTACTTC. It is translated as CASTPTGQTKNIQYF.

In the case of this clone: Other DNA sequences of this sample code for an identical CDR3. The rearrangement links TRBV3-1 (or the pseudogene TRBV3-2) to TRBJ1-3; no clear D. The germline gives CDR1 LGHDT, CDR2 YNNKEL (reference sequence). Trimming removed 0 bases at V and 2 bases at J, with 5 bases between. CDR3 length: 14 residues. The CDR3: CASSQEGTGNTIYF. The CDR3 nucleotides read TGTGCCAGCAGCCAAGAAGGGACTGGAAACACCATATATTTT.

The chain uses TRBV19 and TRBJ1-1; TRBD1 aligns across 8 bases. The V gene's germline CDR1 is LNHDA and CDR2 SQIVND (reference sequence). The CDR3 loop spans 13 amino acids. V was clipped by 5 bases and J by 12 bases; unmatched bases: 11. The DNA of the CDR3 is TGTGCCAGTAGTGATAACAGGGGGTCGTTACCTTTCTTT. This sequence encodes CASSDNRGSLPFF.

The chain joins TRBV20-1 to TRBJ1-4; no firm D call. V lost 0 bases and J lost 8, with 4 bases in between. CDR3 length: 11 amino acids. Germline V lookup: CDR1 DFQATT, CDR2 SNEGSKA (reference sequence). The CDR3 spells CSARDLEKLFF. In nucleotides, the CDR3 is TGCAGTGCTAGAGATCTGGAAAAACTGTTTTTT.

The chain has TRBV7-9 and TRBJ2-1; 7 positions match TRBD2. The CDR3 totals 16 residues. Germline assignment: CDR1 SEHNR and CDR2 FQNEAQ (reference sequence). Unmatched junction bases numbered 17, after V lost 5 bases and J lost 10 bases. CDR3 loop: CASSPQGSGGAWEQFF. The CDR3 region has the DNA TGTGCCAGCAGCCCGCAAGGGTCGGGGGGTGCTTGGGAGCAGTTCTTC.

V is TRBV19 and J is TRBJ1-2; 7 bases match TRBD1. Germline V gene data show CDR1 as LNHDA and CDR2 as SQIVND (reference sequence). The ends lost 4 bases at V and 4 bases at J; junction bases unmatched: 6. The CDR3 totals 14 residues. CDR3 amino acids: CASSTGDSGYGYTF. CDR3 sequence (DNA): TGTGCCAGTAGTACAGGGGACAGCGGCTATGGCTACACCTTC.

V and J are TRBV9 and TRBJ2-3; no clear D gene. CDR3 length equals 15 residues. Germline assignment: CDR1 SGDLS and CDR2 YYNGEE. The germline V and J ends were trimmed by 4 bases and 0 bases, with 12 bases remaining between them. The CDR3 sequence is CASSFDGTSTDTQYF. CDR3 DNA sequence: TGTGCCAGCAGCTTCGACGGTACTAGCACAGATACGCAGTATTTT.

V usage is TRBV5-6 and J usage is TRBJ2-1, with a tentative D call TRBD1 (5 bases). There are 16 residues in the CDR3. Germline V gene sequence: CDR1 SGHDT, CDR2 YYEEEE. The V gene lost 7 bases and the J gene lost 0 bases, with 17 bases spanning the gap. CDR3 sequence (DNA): TGTGCCAGCGGGGATAACAGGCTCTTCTCCTACAATGAGCAGTTCTTC. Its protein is CASGDNRLFSYNEQFF.